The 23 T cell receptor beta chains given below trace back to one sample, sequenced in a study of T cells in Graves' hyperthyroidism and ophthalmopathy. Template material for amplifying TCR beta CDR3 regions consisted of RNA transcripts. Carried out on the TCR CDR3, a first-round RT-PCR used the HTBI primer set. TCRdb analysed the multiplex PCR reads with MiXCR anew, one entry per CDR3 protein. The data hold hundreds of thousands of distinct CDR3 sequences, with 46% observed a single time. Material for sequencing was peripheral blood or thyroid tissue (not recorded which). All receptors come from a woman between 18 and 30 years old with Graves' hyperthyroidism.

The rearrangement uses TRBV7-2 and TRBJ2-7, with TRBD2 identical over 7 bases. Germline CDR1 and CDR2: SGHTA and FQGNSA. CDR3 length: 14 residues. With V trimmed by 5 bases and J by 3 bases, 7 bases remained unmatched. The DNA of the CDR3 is TGTGCCAGCAGCCGGGGAGGACTAGGCTACGAGCAGTACTTC. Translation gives CASSRGGLGYEQYF. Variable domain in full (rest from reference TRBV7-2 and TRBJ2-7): GAGVSQSPSNKVTEKGKDVELRCDPISGHTALYWYRQSLGQGLEFLIYFQGNSAPDKSGLPSDRFSAERTGGSVSTLTIQRTQQEDSAVYLCASSRGGLGYEQYFGPGTRLTVT.

CDR3 loop: CAIPRNSPLHF. CDR3 DNA sequence: TGTGCCATCCCCAGGAATTCACCCCTCCACTTT. This rearrangement joins TRBV10-3 to TRBJ1-6, with no clear D. The V gene's germline CDR1 is ENHRY and CDR2 SYGVKD. The CDR3 contains 11 residues. The ends were cut back, 8 bases at V and 7 bases at J, with 6 bases in the middle.

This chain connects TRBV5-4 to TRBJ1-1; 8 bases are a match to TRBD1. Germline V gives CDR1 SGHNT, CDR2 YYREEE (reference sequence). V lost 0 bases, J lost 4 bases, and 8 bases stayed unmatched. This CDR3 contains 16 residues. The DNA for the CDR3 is TGTGCCAGCAGCTTGGACCCGACAGGGGCAGGCACTGAAGCTTTCTTT. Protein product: CASSLDPTGAGTEAFF. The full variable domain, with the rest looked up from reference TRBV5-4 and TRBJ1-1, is ETGVTQSPTHLIKTRGQQVTLRCSSQSGHNTVSWYQQALGQGPQFIFQYYREEENGRGNFPPRFSGLQFPNYSSELNVNALELDDSALYLCASSLDPTGAGTEAFFGQGTRLTVV.

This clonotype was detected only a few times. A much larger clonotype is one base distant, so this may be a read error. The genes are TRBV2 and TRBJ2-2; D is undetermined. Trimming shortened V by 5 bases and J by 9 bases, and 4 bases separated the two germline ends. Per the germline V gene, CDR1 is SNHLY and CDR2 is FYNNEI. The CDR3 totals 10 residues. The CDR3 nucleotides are TGTGCCAGCAGTTCCCGGGAGCTGTTTTTT. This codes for CASSSRELFF.

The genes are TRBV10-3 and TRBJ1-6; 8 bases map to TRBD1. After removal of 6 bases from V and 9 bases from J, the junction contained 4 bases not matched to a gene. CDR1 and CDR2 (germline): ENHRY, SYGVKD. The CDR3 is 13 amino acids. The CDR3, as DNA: TGTGCCATCAGCCTTGACAGGGGTTCACCCCTCCACTTT. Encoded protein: CAISLDRGSPLHF.

CDR3 amino acids: CATSVGVRGANVLTF. The CDR3 DNA sequence: TGTGCCACCAGCGTTGGCGTGCGCGGGGCCAACGTCCTGACTTTC. This chain connects TRBV15 to TRBJ2-6; D unresolved. Trimming shortened V by 5 bases and J by 4 bases, and 12 bases separated the two germline ends. The germline V gene encodes CDR1 LNHNV and CDR2 YYDKDF (reference sequence). This CDR3 comprises 15 residues.

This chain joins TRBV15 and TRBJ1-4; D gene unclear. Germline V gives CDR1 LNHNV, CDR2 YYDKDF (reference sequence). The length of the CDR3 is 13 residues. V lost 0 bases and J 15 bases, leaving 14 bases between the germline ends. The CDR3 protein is CATSREDLNKVFF. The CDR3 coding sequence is TGTGCCACCAGCAGAGAGGACCTGAACAAGGTGTTTTTT.

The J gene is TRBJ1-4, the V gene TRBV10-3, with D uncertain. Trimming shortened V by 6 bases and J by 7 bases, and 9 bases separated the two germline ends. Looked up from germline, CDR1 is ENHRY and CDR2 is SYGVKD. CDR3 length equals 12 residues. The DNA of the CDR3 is TGTGCCATCAGCTCTGCGTTTGAAAAACTGTTTTTT. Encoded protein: CAISSAFEKLFF.

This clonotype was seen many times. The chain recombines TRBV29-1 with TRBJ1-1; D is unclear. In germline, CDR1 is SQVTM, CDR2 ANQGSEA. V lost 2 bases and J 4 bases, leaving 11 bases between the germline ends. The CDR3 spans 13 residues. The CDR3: CSVESGDFTEAFF. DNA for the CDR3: TGCAGCGTTGAATCGGGCGACTTCACTGAAGCTTTCTTT. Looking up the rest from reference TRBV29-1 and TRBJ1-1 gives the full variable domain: SAVISQKPSRDICQRGTSLTIQCQVDSQVTMMFWYRQQPGQSLTLIATANQGSEATYESGFVIDKFPISRPNLTFSTLTVSNMSPEDSSIYLCSVESGDFTEAFFGQGTRLTVV.

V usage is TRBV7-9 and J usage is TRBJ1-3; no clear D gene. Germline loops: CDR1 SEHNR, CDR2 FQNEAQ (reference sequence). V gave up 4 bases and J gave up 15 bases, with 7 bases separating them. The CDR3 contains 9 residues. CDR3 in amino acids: CASSSPAYF. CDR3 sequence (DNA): TGTGCCAGCAGCTCTCCCGCATATTTT. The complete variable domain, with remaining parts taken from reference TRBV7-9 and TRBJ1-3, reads DTGVSQNPRHKITKRGQNVTFRCDPISEHNRLYWYRQTLGQGPEFLTYFQNEAQLEKSRLLSDRFSAERPKGSFSTLEIQRTEQGDSAMYLCASSSPAYFGEGSWLTVV.

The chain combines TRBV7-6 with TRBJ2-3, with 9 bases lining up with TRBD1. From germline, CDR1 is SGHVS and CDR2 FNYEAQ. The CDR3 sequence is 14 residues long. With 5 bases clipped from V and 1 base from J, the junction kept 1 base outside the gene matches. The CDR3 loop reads CASSRTGGTDTQYF. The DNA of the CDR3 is TGTGCCAGCAGCCGGACAGGGGGCACAGATACGCAGTATTTT.

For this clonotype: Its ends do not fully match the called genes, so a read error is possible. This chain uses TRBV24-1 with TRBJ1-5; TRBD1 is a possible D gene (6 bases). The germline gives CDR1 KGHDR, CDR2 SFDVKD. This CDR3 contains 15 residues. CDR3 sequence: CASSQEGRGYQPQHF. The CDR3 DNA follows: TGCGCCAGCAGCCAAGAAGGCAGGGGATATCAGCCCCAGCATTTT.

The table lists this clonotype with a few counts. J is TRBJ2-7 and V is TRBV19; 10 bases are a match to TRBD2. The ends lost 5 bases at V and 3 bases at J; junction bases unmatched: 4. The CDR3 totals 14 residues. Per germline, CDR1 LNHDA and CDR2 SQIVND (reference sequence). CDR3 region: CASSLLAGFYEQYF. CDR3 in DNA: TGTGCCAGTAGTTTACTAGCGGGGTTCTACGAGCAGTACTTC.

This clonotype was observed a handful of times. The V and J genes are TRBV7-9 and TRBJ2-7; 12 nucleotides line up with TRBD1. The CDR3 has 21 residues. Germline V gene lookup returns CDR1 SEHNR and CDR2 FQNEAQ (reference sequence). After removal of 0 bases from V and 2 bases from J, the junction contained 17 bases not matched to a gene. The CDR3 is CASSLAPGTGGGKWSAYEQYF. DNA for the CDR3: TGTGCCAGCAGCTTAGCCCCCGGGACAGGGGGCGGGAAATGGTCCGCCTACGAGCAGTACTTC. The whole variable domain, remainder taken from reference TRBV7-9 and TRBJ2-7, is DTGVSQNPRHKITKRGQNVTFRCDPISEHNRLYWYRQTLGQGPEFLTYFQNEAQLEKSRLLSDRFSAERPKGSFSTLEIQRTEQGDSAMYLCASSLAPGTGGGKWSAYEQYFGPGTRLTVT.

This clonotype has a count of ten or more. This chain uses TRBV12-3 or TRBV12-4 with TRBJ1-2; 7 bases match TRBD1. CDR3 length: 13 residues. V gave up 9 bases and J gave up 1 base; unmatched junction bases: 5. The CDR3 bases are TGTGCCAGTGGGACAGCACTTAACTATGGCTACACCTTC. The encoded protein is CASGTALNYGYTF.

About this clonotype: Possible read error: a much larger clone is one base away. The CDR3 sequence: CAISESPRENTEAFF. Written as DNA, the CDR3 is TGTGCCATCAGTGAGTCACCGCGGGAGAACACTGAAGCTTTCTTT. This sequence joins TRBV10-3 and TRBJ1-1; D unresolved. Looked up from germline, CDR1 is ENHRY and CDR2 is SYGVKD. Trimming removed 0 bases from V and 1 base from J, with 9 bases in between. CDR3 length equals 15 residues.

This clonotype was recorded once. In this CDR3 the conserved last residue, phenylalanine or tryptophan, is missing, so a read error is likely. The CDR3 reads CASSVGGGSYNEQYL. The CDR3 DNA reads as TGTGCCAGCAGCGTAGGTGGGGGCTCCTATAACGAGCAGTACCTC. The chain has TRBV9 and TRBJ2-7; possible D gene TRBD1, 6 bases. The CDR3 has 15 amino acids. Germline lookup yields CDR1 SGDLS and CDR2 YYNGEE. Deletions cut 0 bases from V and 5 bases from J, with 15 bases between.

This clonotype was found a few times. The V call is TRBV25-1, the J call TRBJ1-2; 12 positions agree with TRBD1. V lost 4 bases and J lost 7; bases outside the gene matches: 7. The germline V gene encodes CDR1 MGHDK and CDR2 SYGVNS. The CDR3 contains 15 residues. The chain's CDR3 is CASSVGTGGRVGYTF. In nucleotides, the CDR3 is TGTGCCAGCAGTGTCGGGACAGGGGGCAGGGTTGGCTACACCTTC.

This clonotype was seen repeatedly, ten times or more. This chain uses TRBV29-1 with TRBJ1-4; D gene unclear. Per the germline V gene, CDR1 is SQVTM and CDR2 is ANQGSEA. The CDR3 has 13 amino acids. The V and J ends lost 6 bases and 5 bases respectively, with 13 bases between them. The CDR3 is CSVSGRLNEKLFF. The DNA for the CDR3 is TGCAGCGTGTCCGGGAGGTTGAATGAAAAACTGTTTTTT.

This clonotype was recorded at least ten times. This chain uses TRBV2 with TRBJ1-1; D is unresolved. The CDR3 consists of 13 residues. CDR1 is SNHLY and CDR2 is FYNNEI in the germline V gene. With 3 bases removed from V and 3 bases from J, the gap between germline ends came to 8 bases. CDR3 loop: CASSDPRDTEAFF. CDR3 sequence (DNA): TGTGCCAGCAGTGACCCTCGGGACACTGAAGCTTTCTTT.

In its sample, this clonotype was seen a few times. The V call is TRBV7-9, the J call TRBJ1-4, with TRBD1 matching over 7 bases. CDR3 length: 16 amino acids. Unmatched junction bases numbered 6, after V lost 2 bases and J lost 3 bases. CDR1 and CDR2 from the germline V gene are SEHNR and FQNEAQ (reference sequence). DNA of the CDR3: TGTGCCAGCAGCTTACACGACAGGGCAGCTAATGAAAAACTGTTTTTT. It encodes CASSLHDRAANEKLFF.

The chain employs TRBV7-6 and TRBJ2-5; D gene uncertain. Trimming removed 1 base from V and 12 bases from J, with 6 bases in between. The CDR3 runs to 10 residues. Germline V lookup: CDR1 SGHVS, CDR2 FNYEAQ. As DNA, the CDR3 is TGTGCCAGCAGCTTAGGTCCCGAGTACTTC. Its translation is CASSLGPEYF.

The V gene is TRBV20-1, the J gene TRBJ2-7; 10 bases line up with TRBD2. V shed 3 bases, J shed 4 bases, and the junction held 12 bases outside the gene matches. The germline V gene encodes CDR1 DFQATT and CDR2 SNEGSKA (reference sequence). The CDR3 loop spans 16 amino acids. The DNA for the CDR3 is TGCAGTGCTAGGAAGGCTAGCGGGAGAGGCGTTTACGAGCAGTACTTC. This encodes CSARKASGRGVYEQYF.